These 20 T cell receptor beta chains originate from one sample sequenced in a study of tumor-infiltrating lymphocytes in primary liver carcinoma. Joint extraction of RNA and DNA used roughly 17-32 mg of bulk tissue that was unsorted. Synthesis of TCR beta cDNA was carried out from about 500 ng total RNA with a constant-region primer. Sequencing libraries for TCR beta derived from three nested multiplex PCR rounds that used slightly modified ARM-PCR. Running 10 cycles apiece, the first two PCR rounds relied on TRBV1-TRBV30 forward primers together with a C-beta reverse primer. TCRdb reanalysed the multiplex PCR reads using MiXCR and keeps one entry per CDR3 protein. Of 30,000 to 40,000 distinct CDR3 sequences in the sample, roughly 80% were seen once. Sequenced input: liver tumor tissue from sampling region 4. This sample's subset: tumor region T4, right-lateral pole. These TCRs come from a middle-aged man with primary liver carcinoma and hepatitis B virus infection.

Concerning this clonotype itself: Relative to the germline gene, one junction end is altered; a read error may explain this. V is TRBV4-3 and J is TRBJ2-2; no reliable D call. The CDR3 extends over 14 amino acids. Germline loops: CDR1 LGHNA, CDR2 YSLEER. Written as DNA, the CDR3 is TGCGCCAGCAACCAAGATAGGGCTGTCGGAGAGCTGTTTTTT. Residues: CASNQDRAVGELFF.

Many counts were recorded for this clonotype. One base away lies a much larger clone, so this may be a sequencing read error. The rearrangement links TRBV12-3 or TRBV12-4 to TRBJ2-1; D is possibly TRBD2 (7 bases). This CDR3 has 17 amino acids. V gave up 10 bases and J gave up 0 bases, with 22 bases separating them. CDR3 in amino acids: CANGEGGGPLSYNEQFF. The CDR3 nucleotides are TGTGCCAACGGGGAGGGGGGCGGGCCTCTCTCCTACAATGAGCAGTTCTTC.

The rearrangement links TRBV30 to TRBJ1-2, with TRBD1 matching over 8 bases. The CDR3 consists of 15 residues. Germline trimming cut 6 bases from V and 6 bases from J; bases unmatched to any gene: 15. CDR1 and CDR2 from the germline V gene are GTSNPN and SVGIG (reference sequence). This chain's CDR3 is CACTGWTGSVDGYTF. CDR3 DNA sequence: TGTGCCTGCACCGGCTGGACAGGGTCTGTGGATGGCTACACCTTC.

The rearrangement joins TRBV20-1 to TRBJ2-1, with D possibly being TRBD2 (5 bases). V was pared by 7 bases and J by 6 bases, with 10 bases between. The CDR3 length is 11 residues. The germline gives CDR1 DFQATT, CDR2 SNEGSKA (reference sequence). The CDR3 nucleotides read TGCAGTGGTAGTCTAGCCAATGAGCAGTTCTTC. Translated: CSGSLANEQFF.

This clonotype has a count of ten or more. The chain joins TRBV20-1 to TRBJ2-3; D is ambiguous. The CDR3 sequence is 11 residues long. Germline V lookup: CDR1 DFQATT, CDR2 SNEGSKA (reference sequence). Trimming took 6 bases from V and 3 from J, leaving 7 bases between them. The CDR3 protein is CSARRTDTQYF. The DNA for the CDR3 is TGCAGTGCGCGAAGGACAGATACGCAGTATTTT.

The chain uses TRBV5-1 and TRBJ2-5; possibly TRBD2 for D (5 bases). Trimming pared 0 bases from V and 1 base from J, leaving 10 bases between. This CDR3 is 15 amino acids long. Germline V gene sequence: CDR1 SGHRS, CDR2 YFSETQ. CDR3 sequence: CASSLAMLAQETQYF. The CDR3 bases are TGCGCCAGCAGCTTGGCCATGCTAGCCCAAGAGACCCAGTACTTC.

On this clonotype: At one end the junction does not follow the germline gene, possibly because of a read error. The genes are TRBV6-6 and TRBJ1-1, with 9 bases matching TRBD1. The CDR3 runs to 13 residues. Germline CDR1 MNHNY, CDR2 SVGAGI (reference sequence). CDR3 region: CASSYTGGTQAFF. CDR3 nucleotide sequence: TGTGCAAGCAGTTACACAGGGGGCACTCAAGCTTTCTTT.

On this clonotype itself: One end of the junction does not line up with germline, which may come from a read error. This chain uses TRBV28 with TRBJ1-2, with 7 bases that match TRBD1. Germline V CDR1 and CDR2: MDHEN, SYDVKM. This CDR3 has 13 amino acids. Here the CDR3 reads CASSMDRIYGCTF. CDR3 nucleotides: TGTGCCAGCAGTATGGACAGGATCTATGGCTGCACCTTC.

On this clonotype itself: The junction departs from germline at one end; a sequencing error may be responsible. The chain uses TRBV12-3 or TRBV12-4 and TRBJ1-1; D is undetermined. The CDR3 covers 13 residues. CDR3 nucleotide sequence: TGTGCCAGCACTTTATTGGGTGACACTGAAGCTTCCTTT. As protein: CASTLLGDTEASF.

With respect to this clonotype: An end of the junction does not agree with germline; a read error may underlie this. The J gene is TRBJ1-1, the V gene TRBV28; D gene ambiguous. CDR1 MDHEN and CDR2 SYDVKM come from the germline V gene. This CDR3 is 14 amino acids long. The DNA for the CDR3 is TGCGCCAGCAGACTCTCGAAAGCGACGACTGAAGCTTGCTTT. Translation: CASRLSKATTEACF.

This clonotype turned up a few times. Since no conserved phenylalanine or tryptophan closes the CDR3, a read error is the likely cause. The chain couples TRBV29-1 to TRBJ2-7, with TRBD2 matching over 15 bases. CDR3 length: 14 residues. J lost 7 bases, V lost 6 bases, and 7 bases had no gene match. CDR1 is SQVTM, CDR2 ANQGSEA, per germline. The CDR3 reads CSVGTSGRPGEQYL. The CDR3 nucleotides are TGCAGCGTCGGGACTAGCGGGAGGCCTGGGGAGCAGTACCTC.

The gene calls are TRBV6-1 and TRBJ2-7, with TRBD2 matching over 14 bases. Trimming cost V 7 bases and J 4 bases; bases outside gene matches: 3. Germline V gene sequence: CDR1 MNHNS, CDR2 SASEGT. The CDR3 has 14 residues. CDR3 in amino acids: CASNRTSGRYEQYF. The CDR3 DNA follows: TGTGCCAGCAACCGGACTAGCGGGAGGTACGAGCAGTACTTC.

About this clonotype: The CDR3 carries no conserved terminal phenylalanine or tryptophan, so it likely arises from a read error. The V call is TRBV7-9, the J call TRBJ2-1; D possibly corresponds to TRBD2 (5 bases). The length of the CDR3 is 16 residues. Looked up from germline, CDR1 is SEHNR and CDR2 is FQNEAQ (reference sequence). V shed 1 base and J shed 5 bases, with 15 bases lying between them. The CDR3: CASSLVTSGRNNEQFV. In DNA, the CDR3 is TGTGCCAGCAGCTTAGTCACTAGTGGGAGAAACAATGAGCAGTTCGTC.

On this clonotype itself: No DNA is shown, since the ends of the CDR3 on it are uncertain; the CDR3 is the one TCRdb lists. The chain recombines TRBV6-5 with TRBJ1-2. The CDR3 is made up of 15 amino acids, end residues included. Germline assignment: CDR1 MNHEY and CDR2 SVGAGI. This CDR3 reads CASGYSLRGTYGCTF.

Of note for this clonotype: A read error is likely, as this CDR3 ends without the conserved phenylalanine or tryptophan. The limits of the CDR3 on the DNA are not certain, so only TCRdb's listed CDR3 is given. The chain carries TRBV5-1 and TRBJ2-2. Germline assignment: CDR1 SGHRS and CDR2 YFSETQ. The CDR3 is made up of 13 amino acids, end residues included. The CDR3 region is CASSWADTGEQFL.

The sample holds many counts of this clonotype. This chain joins TRBV9 and TRBJ2-5; D is tentatively TRBD1 or TRBD2 (5 bases each). Germline assignment: CDR1 SGDLS and CDR2 YYNGEE. This CDR3 spans 14 amino acids. The ends were cut back, 2 bases at V and 5 bases at J, with 13 bases in the middle. This chain's CDR3 is CASSVGTNAETQYF. The CDR3 DNA is TGTGCCAGCAGCGTGGGGACGAACGCCGAGACCCAGTACTTC.

As to this clonotype: A read error may produce the germline difference seen at one junction end. The genes are TRBV29-1 and TRBJ2-3, with 7 bases lining up with TRBD2. Per germline, CDR1 SQVTM and CDR2 ANQGSEA. The CDR3 totals 15 residues. The CDR3 DNA is TGCAGCACCCGGCTGCGGGAGAGGTGCACAGGTACGCAGTATTTT. Translated, it gives CSTRLRERCTGTQYF.

This clonotype appeared a single time. The junction departs from germline at one end; a sequencing error may be responsible. The chain employs TRBV6-1 and TRBJ2-2; TRBD2 might be the D (5 bases). Per germline, CDR1 MNHNS and CDR2 SASEGT. This CDR3 is built from 13 residues. CDR3 sequence (DNA): TGTGCCAACTGTGAAGCTGACACCGGGGAGCTGCTTTTT. Translation: CANCEADTGELLF.

This clonotype was seen at least ten times. This chain joins TRBV9 and TRBJ2-2; TRBD1 matches at 11 bases. The CDR3 is 15 residues long. Germline CDR1 and CDR2: SGDLS and YYNGEE. V shed 4 bases, J shed 6 bases, and the junction held 5 bases outside the gene matches. The CDR3 region is CASSRTGGAAGELFF. CDR3 in DNA: TGTGCCAGCAGCCGGACAGGGGGCGCTGCCGGGGAGCTGTTTTTT.

A word on this clonotype: One end of the junction is discordant with germline, which a read error may explain. This chain links TRBV11-1 with TRBJ2-1; D may be TRBD1 or TRBD2 (7 bases each). From germline, CDR1 is SGHAT and CDR2 FQDESV (reference sequence). This CDR3 contains 16 residues. The CDR3 spells CANSLVGRGGDSEQFF. For the CDR3, the DNA is TGTGCCAACAGCTTGGTTGGCAGGGGAGGGGACAGTGAGCAGTTCTTC.